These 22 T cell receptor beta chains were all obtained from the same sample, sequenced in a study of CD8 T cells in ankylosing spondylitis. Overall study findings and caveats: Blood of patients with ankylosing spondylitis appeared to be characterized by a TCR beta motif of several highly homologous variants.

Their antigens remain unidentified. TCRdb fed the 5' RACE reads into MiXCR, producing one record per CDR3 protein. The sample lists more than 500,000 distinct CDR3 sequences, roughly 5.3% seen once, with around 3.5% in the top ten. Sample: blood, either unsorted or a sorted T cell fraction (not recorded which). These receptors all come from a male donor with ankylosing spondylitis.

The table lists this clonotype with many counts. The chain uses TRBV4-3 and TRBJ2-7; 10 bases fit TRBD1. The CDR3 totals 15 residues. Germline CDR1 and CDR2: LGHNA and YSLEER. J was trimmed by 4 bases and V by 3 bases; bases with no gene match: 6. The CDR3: CASSQGTGEIYEQYF. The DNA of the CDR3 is TGCGCCAGCAGCCAGGGGACAGGGGAGATATACGAGCAGTACTTC.

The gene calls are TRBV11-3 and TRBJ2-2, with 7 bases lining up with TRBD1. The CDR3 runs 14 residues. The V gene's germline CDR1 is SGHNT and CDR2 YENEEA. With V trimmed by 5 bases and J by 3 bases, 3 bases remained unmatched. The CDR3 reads CASSATGDTGELFF. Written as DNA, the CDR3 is TGTGCCAGCAGCGCCACAGGGGACACCGGGGAGCTGTTTTTT.

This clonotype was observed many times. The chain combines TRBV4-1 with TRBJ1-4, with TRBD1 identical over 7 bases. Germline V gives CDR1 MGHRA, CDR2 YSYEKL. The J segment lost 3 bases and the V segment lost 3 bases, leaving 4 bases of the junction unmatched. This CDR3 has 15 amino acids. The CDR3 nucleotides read TGCGCCAGCAGCCATCGACAGGGATCTAATGAAAAACTGTTTTTT. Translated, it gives CASSHRQGSNEKLFF.

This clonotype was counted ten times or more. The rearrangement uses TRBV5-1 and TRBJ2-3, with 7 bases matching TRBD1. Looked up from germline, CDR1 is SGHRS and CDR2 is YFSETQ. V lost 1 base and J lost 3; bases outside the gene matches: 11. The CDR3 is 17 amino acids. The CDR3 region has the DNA TGCGCCAGCAGCTTGTTCGCCAGGGGGAAGTTTACAGATACGCAGTATTTT. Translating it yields CASSLFARGKFTDTQYF.

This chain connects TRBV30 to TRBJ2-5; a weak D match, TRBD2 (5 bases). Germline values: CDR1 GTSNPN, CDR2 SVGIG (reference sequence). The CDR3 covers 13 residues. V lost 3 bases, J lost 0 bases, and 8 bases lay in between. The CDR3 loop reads CAWSSGYQETQYF. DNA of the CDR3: TGTGCCTGGAGCTCGGGGTACCAAGAGACCCAGTACTTC.

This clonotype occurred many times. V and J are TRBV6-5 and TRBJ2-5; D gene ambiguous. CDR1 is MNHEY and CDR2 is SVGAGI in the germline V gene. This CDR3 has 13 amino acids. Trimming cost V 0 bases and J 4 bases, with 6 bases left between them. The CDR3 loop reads CASSYSNRETQYF. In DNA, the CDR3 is TGTGCCAGCAGTTACTCGAACAGAGAGACCCAGTACTTC.

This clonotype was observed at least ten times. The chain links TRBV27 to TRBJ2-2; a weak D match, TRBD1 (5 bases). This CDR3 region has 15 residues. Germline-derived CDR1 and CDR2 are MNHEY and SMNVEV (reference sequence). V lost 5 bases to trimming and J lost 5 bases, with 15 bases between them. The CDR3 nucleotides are TGTGCCAGCAGTCCTCAGGGTAGTAGGACCGGGGAGCTGTTTTTT. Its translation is CASSPQGSRTGELFF.

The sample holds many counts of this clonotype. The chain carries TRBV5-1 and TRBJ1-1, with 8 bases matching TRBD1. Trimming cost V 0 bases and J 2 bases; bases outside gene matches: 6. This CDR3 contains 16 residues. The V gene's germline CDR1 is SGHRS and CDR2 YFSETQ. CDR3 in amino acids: CASSLVPQGVNTEAFF. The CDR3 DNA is TGCGCCAGCAGCTTGGTCCCACAGGGGGTTAACACTGAAGCTTTCTTT.

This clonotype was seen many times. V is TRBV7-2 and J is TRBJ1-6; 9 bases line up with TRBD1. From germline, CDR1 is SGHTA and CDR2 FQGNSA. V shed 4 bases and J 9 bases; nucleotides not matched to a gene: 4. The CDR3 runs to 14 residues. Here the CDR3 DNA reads TGTGCCAGCAGCTCCGGGACAGGGACTTCACCCCTCCACTTT. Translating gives CASSSGTGTSPLHF. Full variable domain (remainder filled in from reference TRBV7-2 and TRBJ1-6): GAGVSQSPSNKVTEKGKDVELRCDPISGHTALYWYRQSLGQGLEFLIYFQGNSAPDKSGLPSDRFSAERTGGSVSTLTIQRTQQEDSAVYLCASSSGTGTSPLHFGNGTRLTVT.

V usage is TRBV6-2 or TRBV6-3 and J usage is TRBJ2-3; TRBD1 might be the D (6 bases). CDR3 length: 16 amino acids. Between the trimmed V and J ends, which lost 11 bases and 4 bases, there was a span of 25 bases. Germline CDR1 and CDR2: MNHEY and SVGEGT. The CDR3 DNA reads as TGTGCCGCCCCAAAGTCTTCGACAGGCGTCCCAGATACGCAGTATTTT. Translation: CAAPKSSTGVPDTQYF.

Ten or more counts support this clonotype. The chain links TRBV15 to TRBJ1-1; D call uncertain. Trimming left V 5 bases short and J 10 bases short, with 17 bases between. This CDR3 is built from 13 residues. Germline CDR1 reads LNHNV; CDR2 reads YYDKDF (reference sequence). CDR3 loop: CATSPTETLGAFF. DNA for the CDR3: TGTGCCACCAGCCCGACCGAGACCCTTGGAGCTTTCTTT.

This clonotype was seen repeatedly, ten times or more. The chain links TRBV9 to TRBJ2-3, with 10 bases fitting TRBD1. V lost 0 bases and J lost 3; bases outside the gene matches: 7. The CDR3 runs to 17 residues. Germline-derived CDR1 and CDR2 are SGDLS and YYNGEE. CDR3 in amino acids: CASSVVGLGQGTDTQYF. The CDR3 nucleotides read TGTGCCAGCAGCGTAGTGGGGTTGGGACAGGGGACAGATACGCAGTATTTT.

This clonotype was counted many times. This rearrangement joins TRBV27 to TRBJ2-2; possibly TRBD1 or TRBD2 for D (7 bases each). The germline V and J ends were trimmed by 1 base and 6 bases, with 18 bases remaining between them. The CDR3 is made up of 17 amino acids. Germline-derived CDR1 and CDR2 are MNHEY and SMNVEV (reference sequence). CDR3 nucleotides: TGTGCCAGCAGTTTATGGGGGGGTCAGGGGGAGGCCGGGGAGCTGTTTTTT. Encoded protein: CASSLWGGQGEAGELFF.

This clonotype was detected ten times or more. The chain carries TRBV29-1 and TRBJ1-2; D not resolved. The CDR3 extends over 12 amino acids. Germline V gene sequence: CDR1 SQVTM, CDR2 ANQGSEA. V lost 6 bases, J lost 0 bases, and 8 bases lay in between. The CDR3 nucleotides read TGCAGCGTCCTACTCCCTAACTATGGCTACACCTTC. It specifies CSVLLPNYGYTF.

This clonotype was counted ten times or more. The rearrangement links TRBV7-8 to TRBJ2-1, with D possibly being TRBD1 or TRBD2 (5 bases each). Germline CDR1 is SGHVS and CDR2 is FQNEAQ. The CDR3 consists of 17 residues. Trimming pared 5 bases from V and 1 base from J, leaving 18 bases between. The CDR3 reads CASSEGLIGTSYNEQFF. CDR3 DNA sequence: TGTGCCAGCAGCGAGGGGCTTATCGGGACGTCCTACAATGAGCAGTTCTTC.

CDR3 DNA: TGTGCCAGCAGCTTGGGGCGTGTGGGGGCAGTTTCCTACGAGCAGTACTTC. Protein: CASSLGRVGAVSYEQYF. The rearrangement links TRBV7-2 to TRBJ2-7, with D perhaps matching TRBD1 (6 bases). The CDR3 runs 17 residues. Germline assignment: CDR1 SGHTA and CDR2 FQGNSA. V was shortened by 3 bases and J by 1 base, with 19 bases between the two germline ends.

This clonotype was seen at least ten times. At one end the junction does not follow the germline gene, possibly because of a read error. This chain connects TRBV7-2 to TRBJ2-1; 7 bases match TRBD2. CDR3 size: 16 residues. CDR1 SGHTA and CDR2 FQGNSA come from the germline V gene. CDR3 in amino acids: CASTLLGGISYNEQFF. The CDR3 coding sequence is TGTGCCAGCACCTTATTGGGGGGGATCTCCTACAATGAGCAGTTCTTC.

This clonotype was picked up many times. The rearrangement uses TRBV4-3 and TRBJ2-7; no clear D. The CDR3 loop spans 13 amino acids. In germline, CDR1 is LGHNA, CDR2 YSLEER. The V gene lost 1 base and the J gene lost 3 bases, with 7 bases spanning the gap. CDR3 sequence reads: CASSQAVLYEQYF. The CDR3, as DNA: TGCGCCAGCAGCCAAGCGGTCCTCTACGAGCAGTACTTC.

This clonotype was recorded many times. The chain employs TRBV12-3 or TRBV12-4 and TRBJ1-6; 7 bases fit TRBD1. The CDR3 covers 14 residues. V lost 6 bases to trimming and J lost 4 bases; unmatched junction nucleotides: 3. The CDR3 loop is CASRGTVYNSPLHF. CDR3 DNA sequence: TGTGCCAGCAGAGGGACAGTTTATAATTCACCCCTCCACTTT.

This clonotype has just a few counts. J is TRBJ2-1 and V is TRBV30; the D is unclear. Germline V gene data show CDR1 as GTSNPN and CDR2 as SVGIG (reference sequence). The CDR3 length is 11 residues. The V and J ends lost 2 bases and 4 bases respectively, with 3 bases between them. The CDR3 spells CAWSYYNEQFF. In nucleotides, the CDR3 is TGTGCCTGGAGTTATTACAATGAGCAGTTCTTC. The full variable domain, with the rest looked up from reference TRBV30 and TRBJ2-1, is SQTIHQWPATLVQPVGSPLSLECTVEGTSNPNLYWYRQAAGRGLQLLFYSVGIGQISSEVPQNLSASRPQDRQFILSSKKLLLSDSGFYLCAWSYYNEQFFGPGTRLTVL.

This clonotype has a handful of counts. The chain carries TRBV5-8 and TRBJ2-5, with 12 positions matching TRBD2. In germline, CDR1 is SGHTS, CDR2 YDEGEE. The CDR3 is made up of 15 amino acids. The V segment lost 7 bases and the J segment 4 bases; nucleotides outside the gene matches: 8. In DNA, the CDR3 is TGTGCCAGCTCGTACGAACTAGCGGGAGGAGAGACCCAGTACTTC. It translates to CASSYELAGGETQYF. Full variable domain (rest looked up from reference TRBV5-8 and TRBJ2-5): EAGVTQSPTHLIKTRGQQATLRCSPISGHTSVYWYQQALGLGLQFLLWYDEGEERNRGNFPPRFSGRQFPNYSSELNVNALELEDSALYLCASSYELAGGETQYFGPGTRLLVL.

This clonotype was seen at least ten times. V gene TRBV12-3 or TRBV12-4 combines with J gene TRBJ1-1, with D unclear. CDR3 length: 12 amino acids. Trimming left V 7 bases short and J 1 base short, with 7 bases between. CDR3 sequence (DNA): TGTGCCAGCACCCCTGGGAACACTGAAGCTTTCTTT. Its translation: CASTPGNTEAFF.